The next 24 T cell receptor beta chains were all read from a single sample in a study of CD8+ T cells in alopecia areata. Reverse transcribed after extraction, RNA yielded cDNA as the sequencing template. The method was immunoSEQ multiplex PCR; TCRdb's version includes in-frame clones alone and lacks a portion of them. The table has 200,000 to 250,000 clones, 50% to 65% seen once. Sequencing was performed on CD4+ T cells sorted from blood, taken at week 0. The origin of the receptors is a human donor with alopecia areata.

The table lists this clone with a few counts. The chain links TRBV18 to TRBJ1-3; 7 nucleotides agree with TRBD1. The CDR3 extends over 14 amino acids. The trim removed 4 bases at V and 1 base at J, leaving 1 base unmatched. Per germline, CDR1 KGHSH and CDR2 LQKENI. The CDR3 here is CASSLQGSGNTIYF. The CDR3 DNA reads TGTGCCAGCTCACTACAGGGGTCTGGAAACACCATATATTTT.

The chain uses TRBV4-1 and TRBJ2-3; 9 bases are shared with TRBD2. J gave up 3 bases and V 2 bases, and 3 bases lay outside the gene matches. This CDR3 contains 15 residues. Per germline, CDR1 MGHRA and CDR2 YSYEKL. The CDR3 loop is CASSQIGLATDTQYF. CDR3 nucleotides: TGCGCCAGCAGCCAAATCGGACTAGCGACAGATACGCAGTATTTT.

The CDR3 protein is CAWSMGGSSYEQYF. The CDR3 DNA sequence: TGTGCCTGGAGTATGGGCGGGAGCTCCTACGAGCAGTACTTC. J is TRBJ2-7 and V is TRBV30; 7 positions agree with TRBD2. The germline V gene has CDR1 GTSNPN and CDR2 SVGIG (reference sequence). Trimming at V came to 2 bases and at J to 0 bases, leaving 4 bases not matched to a gene. CDR3 length equals 14 residues.

The chain joins TRBV2 to TRBJ2-7; 9 positions agree with TRBD1. Germline loops: CDR1 SNHLY, CDR2 FYNNEI. This CDR3 has 14 amino acids. V trimming: 7 bases; J trimming: 3 bases; junction bases outside the gene matches: 7. The CDR3 region is CASTVTGGHYEQYF. CDR3 nucleotide sequence: TGTGCCAGCACCGTGACAGGGGGACACTACGAGCAGTACTTC.

This clone was found a few times. The chain recombines TRBV14 with TRBJ1-3, with TRBD1 as a possible D gene (6 bases). Germline CDR1 is SGHDN and CDR2 is FVKESK. V dropped 10 bases and J dropped 2 bases, with 15 bases sitting between them. This CDR3 contains 14 residues. The CDR3 spells CATQRNRAGNTIYF. CDR3 coding DNA: TGTGCCACCCAAAGGAACAGGGCTGGAAACACCATATATTTT.

The V gene is TRBV9, the J gene TRBJ2-4; D call uncertain. V was cut by 4 bases and J by 0 bases, with 11 bases left in between. From germline, CDR1 is SGDLS and CDR2 YYNGEE. The CDR3 is 15 residues long. The CDR3, as DNA: TGTGCCAGCAGCTCCCCACGGGCAGCCAAAAACATTCAGTACTTC. Amino acid sequence: CASSSPRAAKNIQYF.

CDR3 amino acids: CASSLTHLAYEQYF. The CDR3 DNA sequence: TGTGCCAGCAGCTTAACCCATCTAGCGTACGAGCAGTACTTC. The chain has TRBV7-9 and TRBJ2-7; D possibly corresponds to TRBD2 (6 bases). Per the germline V gene, CDR1 is SEHNR and CDR2 is FQNEAQ (reference sequence). The V and J ends lost 2 bases and 4 bases respectively, with 12 bases between them. This CDR3 has 14 amino acids.

In its sample, this clone was seen once. The V gene is TRBV19, the J gene TRBJ2-5; D ambiguous. This CDR3 has 14 residues. Germline V CDR1 and CDR2: LNHDA, SQIVND (reference sequence). The V and J ends lost 3 bases and 3 bases respectively, with 11 bases between them. CDR3 in DNA: TGTGCCAGTAGTATGTGGCAGGCCGAAGAGACCCAGTACTTC. Amino acids: CASSMWQAEETQYF.

This clone came up a few times. V is TRBV29-1 and J is TRBJ2-3, with D perhaps assigned TRBD1 or TRBD2 (5 bases each). CDR3 length: 14 residues. In germline, CDR1 is SQVTM, CDR2 ANQGSEA. The V end was cut by 7 bases, the J end by 4 bases, with 18 bases between. The DNA of the CDR3 is TGCAGCGCCCAGGGCTCCCGAGGGGCAGATACGCAGTATTTT. It codes for CSAQGSRGADTQYF.

The rearrangement joins TRBV29-1 to TRBJ1-5, with 9 bases identical to TRBD1. J lost 7 bases, V lost 4 bases, and 8 bases had no gene match. Germline assignment: CDR1 SQVTM and CDR2 ANQGSEA. The CDR3 is 14 residues long. CDR3 DNA sequence: TGCAGCGTTGGGATGGGACAGGGAAGACAGCCCCAGCATTTT. Its translation is CSVGMGQGRQPQHF.

This clone was seen only a few times. The chain has TRBV18 and TRBJ2-7, with D maybe TRBD2 (6 bases). In germline, CDR1 is KGHSH, CDR2 LQKENI. V was pared by 3 bases and J by 9 bases, with 18 bases between. The CDR3 loop spans 14 amino acids. The CDR3 region is CASSPFGTQEMQYF. In DNA form, the CDR3 reads TGTGCCAGCTCACCCTTCGGGACTCAAGAAATGCAGTACTTC.

The chain has TRBV5-1 and TRBJ2-1, with 9 bases fitting TRBD1. Germline V gene sequence: CDR1 SGHRS, CDR2 YFSETQ. The J segment lost 6 bases and the V segment lost 4 bases, leaving 11 bases of the junction unmatched. The length of the CDR3 is 16 residues. As DNA, the CDR3 is TGCGCCAGCAGCCCGGGACAGGGAATGGTGGGCAATGAGCAGTTCTTC. Translating it yields CASSPGQGMVGNEQFF.

This chain uses TRBV29-1 with TRBJ1-2; perhaps TRBD1 as D (5 bases). The V and J ends lost 7 bases and 6 bases respectively, with 18 bases between them. Germline CDR1 SQVTM, CDR2 ANQGSEA. The CDR3 has 13 amino acids. CDR3 nucleotides: TGCAGCGCCGTTAGGCTGGGACGTGATGGCTACACCTTC. Amino acid sequence: CSAVRLGRDGYTF.

The rearrangement joins TRBV5-1 to TRBJ2-6; D is perhaps TRBD1 (6 bases). The V end lost 4 bases, the J end lost 0 bases, and 11 bases lay between the germline ends. The CDR3 covers 16 residues. CDR1 and CDR2 from the germline V gene are SGHRS and YFSETQ. CDR3 region: CASSPQGSSGANVLTF. The CDR3 DNA is TGCGCCAGCAGCCCCCAGGGGAGCTCTGGGGCCAACGTCCTGACTTTC.

The J gene is TRBJ2-6, the V gene TRBV9; D remains ambiguous. CDR3 size: 17 residues. Germline assignment: CDR1 SGDLS and CDR2 YYNGEE. Trimming removed 0 bases from V and 0 bases from J, with 10 bases in between. The CDR3 bases are TGTGCCAGCAGCGTAGGCTCAGCCCGCTCTGGGGCCAACGTCCTGACTTTC. Translation: CASSVGSARSGANVLTF.

This clone occurred a few times. The chain couples TRBV6-5 to TRBJ1-4; 8 bases align to TRBD1. The CDR3 has 16 amino acids. With V trimmed by 4 bases and J by 8 bases, 12 bases remained unmatched. Germline-derived CDR1 and CDR2 are MNHEY and SVGAGI. The CDR3 bases are TGTGCCAGCAGTTCCCCCCGACAGGGGAGGGACGAAAAACTGTTTTTT. It yields the protein CASSSPRQGRDEKLFF.

The rearrangement uses TRBV5-5 and TRBJ2-5, with D hard to call. Germline CDR1 SGHKS, CDR2 YYEKEE (reference sequence). The CDR3 totals 15 residues. V was shortened by 1 base and J by 0 bases, with 10 bases between the two germline ends. The CDR3 loop is CASSLSPTYQETQYF. Written as DNA, the CDR3 is TGTGCCAGCAGCTTGTCACCAACGTACCAAGAGACCCAGTACTTC. The full variable domain, with the rest looked up from reference TRBV5-5 and TRBJ2-5, is DAGVTQSPTHLIKTRGQQVTLRCSPISGHKSVSWYQQVLGQGPQFIFQYYEKEERGRGNFPDRFSARQFPNYSSELNVNALLLGDSALYLCASSLSPTYQETQYFGPGTRLLVL.

The chain recombines TRBV29-1 with TRBJ2-7; D is perhaps TRBD1 (6 bases). Trimming took 3 bases from V and 7 from J, leaving 10 bases between them. CDR1 is SQVTM and CDR2 is ANQGSEA in the germline V gene. The CDR3 covers 11 residues. The CDR3 DNA reads TGCAGCGTTGAGGGGGCGCGTGAGCAGTACTTC. Its translation: CSVEGAREQYF.

Points on this clone: This sample also contains other DNA sequences that code for the same CDR3. J is TRBJ2-3 and V is TRBV29-1; D uncertain. This CDR3 spans 10 amino acids. Germline assignment: CDR1 SQVTM and CDR2 ANQGSEA. The V end was cut by 5 bases, the J end by 3 bases, with 3 bases between. CDR3 nucleotides: TGCAGCGTTAGGACAGATACGCAGTATTTT. Protein product: CSVRTDTQYF.

The chain joins TRBV29-1 to TRBJ2-1; the D gene is possibly TRBD1 (6 bases). In germline, CDR1 is SQVTM, CDR2 ANQGSEA. CDR3 length equals 12 residues. V was trimmed by 4 bases and J by 4 bases, leaving 8 bases between them. CDR3 nucleotides: TGCAGCGTTGGGACAGATTACAATGAGCAGTTCTTC. It encodes CSVGTDYNEQFF.

V usage is TRBV20-1 and J usage is TRBJ2-7; D gene uncertain. The V end was cut by 1 base, the J end by 7 bases, with 8 bases between. CDR3 length equals 11 residues. In germline, CDR1 is DFQATT, CDR2 SNEGSKA (reference sequence). CDR3 in amino acids: CSARGQMEQYF. DNA for the CDR3: TGCAGTGCTAGAGGCCAGATGGAGCAGTACTTC.

V is TRBV5-6 and J is TRBJ2-7; 8 bases fit TRBD2. V was pared by 2 bases and J by 7 bases, with 8 bases of the junction left unmatched. The CDR3 runs 14 residues. The V gene's germline CDR1 is SGHDT and CDR2 YYEEEE. The CDR3 nucleotides read TGTGCCAGCAGCTTATATGCGGGAGGTCGTGAGCAGTACTTC. This gives the protein CASSLYAGGREQYF.

The chain recombines TRBV5-1 with TRBJ1-1, with TRBD1 as a possible D gene (5 bases). The CDR3 length is 18 residues. Germline loops: CDR1 SGHRS, CDR2 YFSETQ. V was clipped by 0 bases and J by 1 base, with 19 bases between them. Here the CDR3 DNA reads TGCGCCAGCAGCTTGGCCCGGGGCCTGAGGGGTGAGAACACTGAAGCTTTCTTT. Protein sequence: CASSLARGLRGENTEAFF.

The chain recombines TRBV11-2 with TRBJ2-3; D is unresolved. The V end was cut by 1 base, the J end by 2 bases, with 16 bases between. The germline gives CDR1 SGHAT, CDR2 FQNNGV. The CDR3 contains 17 residues. The CDR3 here is CASSLGMFAASTDTQYF. In DNA form, the CDR3 reads TGTGCCAGCAGCTTAGGGATGTTCGCAGCCTCCACAGATACGCAGTATTTT.